What follows are 9 T cell receptor beta chains derived from one specimen sequenced in a study of T cell responses to AZD1222 COVID-19 vaccine. Sequencing was performed with immunoSEQ multiplex PCR; in TCRdb, only in-frame clones are kept and a portion is missing. This sample carries about 100,000 clones, around 87% of them seen once, and the ten largest clones take approximately 15%. The sample in question was peripheral blood, obtained on day 0 of AZD1222 vaccination. The source is an adult in good health.

The table lists this clone with a few counts. J is TRBJ2-7 and V is TRBV6-5, with TRBD1 identical over 9 bases. V lost 5 bases, J lost 1 base, and 6 bases stayed unmatched. CDR3 length equals 15 residues. Germline V gene lookup returns CDR1 MNHEY and CDR2 SVGAGI. The CDR3 reads CASSPDRGGSYEQYF. As DNA, the CDR3 is TGTGCCAGCAGTCCCGACAGGGGGGGTTCCTACGAGCAGTACTTC.

This clone was seen a handful of times. The chain combines TRBV10-2 with TRBJ1-1, with 10 bases that match TRBD1. Germline V gene lookup returns CDR1 WSHSY and CDR2 SAAADI. V shed 8 bases and J 7 bases; nucleotides not matched to a gene: 10. This CDR3 comprises 14 residues. The chain's CDR3 is CASGGDRGFSEAFF. For the CDR3, the DNA is TGCGCCAGCGGGGGGGACAGGGGATTTAGTGAAGCTTTCTTT.

V and J are TRBV6-6 and TRBJ2-6; TRBD2 might be the D (5 bases). The V and J ends lost 7 bases and 0 bases respectively, with 13 bases between them. Germline loops: CDR1 MNHNY, CDR2 SVGAGI (reference sequence). The CDR3 consists of 16 residues. CDR3 DNA sequence: TGTGCCAGCATGGGAGTGGACGGCTCTGGGGCCAACGTCCTGACTTTC. Translated: CASMGVDGSGANVLTF.

This chain uses TRBV6-5 with TRBJ1-4; perhaps TRBD1 as D (5 bases). The CDR3 is made up of 15 amino acids. Trimming shortened V by 4 bases and J by 7 bases, and 16 bases separated the two germline ends. Per germline, CDR1 MNHEY and CDR2 SVGAGI. The CDR3 nucleotides read TGTGCCAGCAGTTTAAGGGGTTTAGATGTTGAAAAACTGTTTTTT. Its protein product is CASSLRGLDVEKLFF.

This chain connects TRBV12-3 or TRBV12-4 to TRBJ2-7; no firm D call. V was clipped by 1 base and J by 7 bases, with 11 bases between them. The CDR3 is 13 amino acids. The CDR3 coding sequence is TGTGCCAGCAGTTTAGGGCAGGCTGGGGAGCAGTACTTC. Its protein is CASSLGQAGEQYF.

The rearrangement uses TRBV19 and TRBJ2-7; D not certain. V lost 6 bases and J lost 0, with 12 bases in between. The CDR3 runs 14 residues. The V gene's germline CDR1 is LNHDA and CDR2 SQIVND (reference sequence). CDR3 residues: CASSSTMISYEQYF. Written as DNA, the CDR3 is TGTGCCAGTAGCTCGACGATGATCTCCTACGAGCAGTACTTC.

This clone has just one count. This chain joins TRBV14 and TRBJ2-3; D gene ambiguous. V lost 4 bases to trimming and J lost 2 bases, with 10 bases between them. Germline V lookup: CDR1 SGHDN, CDR2 FVKESK. The CDR3 length is 14 residues. The CDR3 nucleotides are TGTGCCAGCAGCCCCTGGCTGGACACAGATACGCAGTATTTT. This gives the protein CASSPWLDTDTQYF.

The gene calls are TRBV4-3 and TRBJ2-3; the D gene is possibly TRBD2 (6 bases). Germline lookup yields CDR1 LGHNA and CDR2 YSLEER. Trimming took 4 bases from V and 6 from J, leaving 17 bases between them. The CDR3 is made up of 15 amino acids. The CDR3 coding sequence is TGCGCCAGCAGCCCCAGTTCGTCGGGAGTTGATACGCAGTATTTT. Protein sequence: CASSPSSSGVDTQYF.

The chain recombines TRBV7-9 with TRBJ2-6; 11 nucleotides line up with TRBD2. With V trimmed by 5 bases and J by 7 bases, 4 bases remained unmatched. This CDR3 is built from 15 residues. Per germline, CDR1 SEHNR and CDR2 FQNEAQ (reference sequence). The DNA of the CDR3 is TGTGCCAGCAGCCCACTAGCGGGAGTAGCCAACGTCCTGACTTTC. This gives the protein CASSPLAGVANVLTF.